This T cell receptor (beta chain) is drawn from a study of T-cell reconstitution after alpha-beta-depleted transplantation in children (dated by TCRdb to about 2016). About the full investigation: T-cell immune reconstitution after TCRalphabeta/CD19-depleted allogeneic hematopoietic cell transplantation in children was quantitatively tracked in the study by means of TCR repertoire profiling.

This clonotype was counted many times. Its antigen remains undetermined. Within one base of it there is no much larger clone, and no base qualities were kept. CDR1 SQVTM and CDR2 ANQGSEA were looked up in the germline V gene. The germline V and J ends show losses of 7 bases and 2 bases respectively, and no gene match explains 10 bases of the junction. Including the terminal cysteine and phenylalanine, the CDR3 comprises 15 residues. The kept DNA is CDR3 alone, 45 bases in frame from the first base. The library was obtained by PCR. Sequencing took place on an Illumina HiSeq 2500. To normalize quantification of the TCRbeta repertoire, the TCR libraries were built with molecular barcoding that relied on unique molecular identifiers. TCRdb cleaned the public reads at Q25 with fastp, built clones with MiXCR and kept in-frame beta chains. Rows are combined by CDR3 protein, so each entry shows the most common genes and DNA. The sample records approximately 590,000 distinct CDR3 sequences, 8% to 11% of which are singletons. The leading ten clones occupy less than 5% of the sample.

The receptor's source is a human donor who donated a stem cell graft to a child with acute myeloid leukemia. This sequence uses TRBV29-1 and TRBJ2-3, with 9 bases matching TRBD2. Specimen: PBMCs from the stem cell graft donor, collected from the stem cell graft. The nucleotide sequence is TGCAGCGCTCGGGGTAGCGGGAGTTTCACAGATACGCAGTATTTT. Its amino acids are CSARGSGSFTDTQYF.